This is a list of T cell receptor beta chains from one sample in a study of technical replicates of blood from several donors. Clones were read by immunoSEQ multiplex PCR, and TCRdb kept only the in-frame ones, dropping some. The sample includes about 73,000 clones, 90% to 95% of them seen just once. The sequenced sample was T cells isolated from PBMCs. These receptors came from a human donor in good health. Both conserved end residues are part of each CDR3. A D gene is named only where the DNA matches it firmly. Some rows mark clone size as missing; the rest say once, few, many or name a class of expanded clone.

V gene: TRBV29-1; J gene: TRBJ1-4; clone size: .; D gene: .; CDR3 protein: CSVGFRSEKLFF; CDR3 DNA: TGCAGCGTTGGGTTCAGAAGTGAAAAACTGTTTTTT
V gene: TRBV6-6; J gene: TRBJ1-5; clone size: .; D gene: TRBD1; CDR3 protein: CASSPGQAPNQPQHF; CDR3 DNA: TGTGCCAGCAGTCCAGGACAGGCCCCCAATCAGCCCCAGCATTTT
V gene: TRBV6-5; J gene: TRBJ2-7; clone size: .; D gene: TRBD2; CDR3 protein: CASSLLAGGGYEQYF; CDR3 DNA: TGTGCCAGCAGTTTATTAGCGGGAGGGGGCTACGAGCAGTACTTC
V gene: TRBV9; J gene: TRBJ2-2; clone size: .; D gene: TRBD1; CDR3 protein: CASSVLQGADGELFF; CDR3 DNA: TGTGCCAGCAGCGTCCTACAGGGGGCGGACGGGGAGCTGTTTTTT
V gene: TRBV7-9; J gene: TRBJ1-3; clone size: .; D gene: .; CDR3 protein: CASSPGSGNTIYF; CDR3 DNA: TGTGCCAGCAGCCCGGGCTCTGGAAACACCATATATTTT
V gene: TRBV15; J gene: TRBJ2-7; clone size: .; D gene: .; CDR3 protein: CATSSLAFRNYSYEQYF; CDR3 DNA: TGTGCCACCAGCAGCTTAGCGTTCAGGAATTACTCCTACGAGCAGTACTTC
V gene: TRBV10-3; J gene: TRBJ2-7; clone size: .; D gene: .; CDR3 protein: CAISEIQGYEQYF; CDR3 DNA: TGTGCCATCAGTGAGATACAGGGCTACGAGCAGTACTTC
V gene: TRBV6-5; J gene: TRBJ1-2; clone size: .; D gene: .; CDR3 protein: CASRDSELGYTF; CDR3 DNA: TGTGCCAGCAGGGACAGTGAACTTGGCTACACCTTC
V gene: TRBV4-1; J gene: TRBJ2-3; clone size: .; D gene: .; CDR3 protein: CASELAGSNDPQNF; CDR3 DNA: TGCGCCAGCGAGCTGGCTGGGTCGAATGATCCACAGAATTTT
V gene: TRBV7-9; J gene: TRBJ2-7; clone size: .; D gene: TRBD2; CDR3 protein: CASSPPGLAAYEQYF; CDR3 DNA: TGTGCCAGCAGCCCCCCGGGACTAGCGGCATACGAGCAGTACTTC
V gene: TRBV14; J gene: TRBJ1-4; clone size: .; D gene: TRBD1; CDR3 protein: CASSQVTMTGANEKLFF; CDR3 DNA: TGTGCCAGCAGCCAAGTTACCATGACAGGGGCTAATGAAAAACTGTTTTTT
V gene: TRBV11-2; J gene: TRBJ2-5; clone size: .; D gene: TRBD1; CDR3 protein: CASSLAGQTQETQYF; CDR3 DNA: TGTGCCAGCAGCTTAGCGGGACAGACACAAGAGACCCAGTACTTC
V gene: TRBV13; J gene: TRBJ2-3; clone size: .; D gene: TRBD2; CDR3 protein: CASSLPTGTSGTIDTQYF; CDR3 DNA: TGTGCCAGCAGCCTCCCGACCGGGACTAGCGGGACTATAGATACGCAGTATTTT
V gene: TRBV29-1; J gene: TRBJ2-5; clone size: .; D gene: TRBD2; CDR3 protein: CSVRSGGAGGETQYF; CDR3 DNA: TGCAGCGTCAGAAGCGGGGGGGCCGGGGGAGAGACCCAGTACTTC
V gene: TRBV19; J gene: TRBJ2-7; clone size: .; D gene: TRBD2; CDR3 protein: CASSNGDWLAGVQREQYF; CDR3 DNA: TGTGCCAGTAGTAATGGAGATTGGCTAGCGGGAGTACAGAGGGAGCAGTACTTC
V gene: TRBV12-5; J gene: TRBJ1-5; clone size: .; D gene: TRBD1; CDR3 protein: CASGSWGDRGNQPQHF; CDR3 DNA: TGTGCTAGTGGTTCCTGGGGGGACAGGGGCAATCAGCCCCAGCATTTT
V gene: TRBV30; J gene: TRBJ1-5; clone size: .; D gene: .; CDR3 protein: CAWDRGRSNQPQHF; CDR3 DNA: TGTGCCTGGGATCGCGGTCGTAGCAATCAGCCCCAGCATTTT
V gene: TRBV18; J gene: TRBJ2-2; clone size: .; D gene: TRBD2; CDR3 protein: CASSPGGSMDGELFF; CDR3 DNA: TGTGCCAGCTCGCCTGGCGGGAGCATGGACGGGGAGCTGTTTTTT
V gene: TRBV27; J gene: TRBJ2-1; clone size: .; D gene: .; CDR3 protein: CASSPFPRERGQFF; CDR3 DNA: TGTGCCAGCAGCCCCTTCCCACGGGAACGGGGGCAGTTCTTC
V gene: TRBV5-1; J gene: TRBJ2-7; clone size: .; D gene: TRBD2; CDR3 protein: CASSYAGGEYEQYF; CDR3 DNA: TGCGCCAGCAGCTACGCGGGAGGGGAGTACGAGCAGTACTTC
V gene: TRBV4-1; J gene: TRBJ2-7; clone size: .; D gene: TRBD1; CDR3 protein: CASSPGQGSSYEQYF; CDR3 DNA: TGCGCCAGCAGCCCAGGACAGGGAAGCTCCTACGAGCAGTACTTC
V gene: TRBV5-1; J gene: TRBJ2-7; clone size: few; D gene: .; CDR3 protein: CASSLQFGSYEQYF; CDR3 DNA: TGCGCCAGCAGCTTGCAGTTTGGCTCCTACGAGCAGTACTTC
V gene: TRBV10-3; J gene: TRBJ2-2; clone size: .; D gene: TRBD2; CDR3 protein: CAIESREGSTGELFF; CDR3 DNA: TGTGCCATCGAGTCCAGGGAGGGGAGCACCGGGGAGCTGTTTTTT
V gene: TRBV27; J gene: TRBJ2-5; clone size: .; D gene: .; CDR3 protein: CASRTRNRETQYF; CDR3 DNA: TGTGCCAGCAGAACACGCAACAGAGAGACCCAGTACTTC
V gene: TRBV4-1; J gene: TRBJ1-6; clone size: .; D gene: .; CDR3 protein: CASSQERGRGTSPLHF; CDR3 DNA: TGCGCCAGCAGCCAAGAGAGGGGCAGGGGCACTTCACCCCTCCACTTT
V gene: TRBV2; J gene: TRBJ2-1; clone size: .; D gene: TRBD2; CDR3 protein: CASSEGGGGRDEQFF; CDR3 DNA: TGTGCCAGCAGTGAAGGGGGGGGAGGTAGGGATGAGCAGTTCTTC